These 11 T cell receptor beta chains were sequenced from one sample in a study of T cell repertoires in cytomegalovirus infection. From the reads, TCRdb called clonotypes with MiXCR, one entry per CDR3 protein. The sample holds some 560,000 distinct CDR3 sequences, over 35% seen once. The antigens these receptors bind are not known. The sequences come from cultured PBMCs, collected from culture after CMV antigen stimulation. The receptors shown here come from a human donor in good health (CMV status not recorded). Some clones in this sample may be carry-over from other donors' samples.

The V gene is TRBV30, the J gene TRBJ1-1, with D tentatively TRBD1 (5 bases). Germline CDR1 and CDR2: GTSNPN and SVGIG (reference sequence). This CDR3 spans 17 amino acids. The V end was cut by 1 base, the J end by 1 base, with 19 bases between. The CDR3 region is CAWSAPRGDLRNTEAFF. For the CDR3, the DNA is TGTGCCTGGAGTGCTCCCCGGGGGGATTTAAGGAACACTGAAGCTTTCTTT.

In its sample, this clonotype was seen many times. The rearrangement joins TRBV7-9 to TRBJ2-7, with TRBD2 as a possible D gene (6 bases). Germline CDR1 and CDR2: SEHNR and FQNEAQ (reference sequence). The germline V and J ends were trimmed by 6 bases and 3 bases, with 12 bases remaining between them. The CDR3 covers 13 residues. Here the CDR3 DNA reads TGTGCCAGCAGTCCATACGGGGGCTACGAGCAGTACTTC. Its translation is CASSPYGGYEQYF.

This clonotype was counted ten times or more. The chain carries TRBV7-2 and TRBJ1-6; unclear D gene. The CDR3 is 12 residues long. The V gene lost 1 base and the J gene lost 15 bases, with 10 bases spanning the gap. CDR1 and CDR2 (germline): SGHTA, FQGNSA. DNA of the CDR3: TGTGCCAGCAGCTTAGGTTTATCCTTCCTCCACTTT. The encoded protein is CASSLGLSFLHF.

The chain uses TRBV7-2 and TRBJ1-2; 9 nucleotides align to TRBD1. V was clipped by 3 bases and J by 7 bases; unmatched bases: 18. Germline values: CDR1 SGHTA, CDR2 FQGNSA. The CDR3 spans 18 residues. Here the CDR3 reads CASSFYPLTGTGSLGYTF. In nucleotides, the CDR3 is TGTGCCAGCAGCTTTTATCCCCTGACCGGGACAGGGTCTCTTGGCTACACCTTC.

The gene calls are TRBV5-1 and TRBJ1-1, with 10 positions matching TRBD1. This CDR3 has 14 amino acids. Germline V gene lookup returns CDR1 SGHRS and CDR2 YFSETQ. The V gene end was trimmed by 5 bases and the J gene end by 6 bases; junction bases not matched to a gene: 7. For the CDR3, the DNA is TGCGCCAGCAGAAATGACAGGGGGCTGCCTGAAGCTTTCTTT. Encoded protein: CASRNDRGLPEAFF.

The chain carries TRBV7-8 and TRBJ2-2; 14 bases are shared with TRBD2. The junction had 6 bases not matched to a gene; V was cut back by 1 base and J by 8 bases. Looked up from germline, CDR1 is SGHVS and CDR2 is FQNEAQ. The CDR3 covers 17 residues. The CDR3 sequence: CASSLVGLAGVMGELFF. The CDR3 DNA sequence: TGTGCCAGCAGCTTAGTGGGACTAGCGGGAGTGATGGGGGAGCTGTTTTTT.

J is TRBJ2-5 and V is TRBV5-4; 8 positions agree with TRBD2. Germline assignment: CDR1 SGHNT and CDR2 YYREEE (reference sequence). The ends lost 6 bases at V and 2 bases at J; junction bases unmatched: 9. The CDR3 spans 15 residues. The CDR3 DNA reads as TGTGCCAGCAACTCCGGGGGGGGGTGGCAAGAGACCCAGTACTTC. Its translation is CASNSGGGWQETQYF.

The chain joins TRBV7-8 to TRBJ1-3, with D maybe TRBD1 (6 bases). V lost 9 bases and J lost 0, with 12 bases in between. This CDR3 has 14 amino acids. The germline V gene has CDR1 SGHVS and CDR2 FQNEAQ. Written as DNA, the CDR3 is TGTGCCAGTTGGGACACCCACTCTGGAAACACCATATATTTT. Protein: CASWDTHSGNTIYF.

The chain recombines TRBV20-1 with TRBJ2-3, with D hard to call. The CDR3 runs 15 residues. V was cut by 6 bases and J by 1 base, with 17 bases left in between. CDR1 is DFQATT, CDR2 SNEGSKA, per germline (reference sequence). The CDR3 nucleotides read TGCAGTGCCGTTCTGAGTTGGAGTGGCACAGATACGCAGTATTTT. Its translation is CSAVLSWSGTDTQYF.

This clonotype was observed a few times. The V call is TRBV10-3, the J call TRBJ1-3; 7 bases are a match to TRBD1. V lost 8 bases and J lost 1; bases outside the gene matches: 2. CDR1 and CDR2 from the germline V gene are ENHRY and SYGVKD. CDR3 length: 13 residues. The CDR3 region has the DNA TGTGCCATCTCAGGGGGATCTGGAAACACCATATATTTT. It yields the protein CAISGGSGNTIYF.

This clonotype was detected only a few times. The chain combines TRBV7-2 with TRBJ2-7; 11 nucleotides match TRBD2. V was pared by 3 bases and J by 6 bases, with 7 bases of the junction left unmatched. Germline CDR1 and CDR2: SGHTA and FQGNSA. The CDR3 contains 15 residues. The CDR3 sequence is CASSFLGLAASEQYF. The CDR3 nucleotides are TGTGCCAGCAGCTTCTTGGGACTAGCGGCGAGCGAGCAGTACTTC.